This T cell receptor beta chain was found in a study of CD8 T cells in ankylosing spondylitis. Study results and caveats: In synovial fluid and blood from reactive arthritis, some motif variants were previously reported. Reportedly, significant enrichment of disease-linked clones occurred in matched ankylosing spondylitis synovial fluid.

From the 5' RACE reads, TCRdb called clonotypes with MiXCR, one entry per CDR3 protein. The profile covers about 320,000 distinct CDR3 sequences, with 11% appearing a single time and roughly 9.2% taken by the ten largest. The germline CDR1 and CDR2 sequences are SGHDT and YYEEEE. The V and J ends lost 2 bases and 4 bases respectively, with 9 bases between them. This CDR3 contains 13 residues. Comments on this clonotype: Its target is not known.

The sample was blood, either unsorted or a sorted T cell fraction (not recorded which). The receptor was derived from a female donor with ankylosing spondylitis or in good health (not recorded which). This chain connects TRBV5-6 to TRBJ2-5; possibly TRBD2 for D (5 bases). As DNA, the CDR3 is TGTGCCAGCAGCTTCGGGGAAGCAGAGACCCAGTACTTC. It encodes CASSFGEAETQYF.